These 14 T cell receptor beta chains were sequenced from one sample in a study of low-dose radiotherapy and immunotherapy resistance in tumors (dated by TCRdb to 2021 to 2024). Read against the paper, the sample's time point label means: before trial treatment. TCRdb names Illumina HiSeq 2500 as the instrument used. Superscript III and a set of TRAV- and TRBV-specific primers were used to synthesize first-strand cDNA, so that both TCRalpha and TCRbeta chains were covered. TCRs were amplified with Phusion for 20 to 25 PCR cycles, with a constant-region primer paired with the adapter attached to the V primers. The public reads were run again by TCRdb, first through fastp at Q25 and then through MiXCR, and only productive beta chains were kept. Identical CDR3 protein sequences are pooled into one entry, listed with their most common genes and DNA. The sample table lists around 68,000 distinct CDR3 sequences, more than 20% of them with a count of one. The ten largest clones add up to around 6.7% of the sample.

The source material was PBMCs, sampled before treatment. The receptors originated from a male donor with rectosigmoid adenocarcinoma.

With respect to this clonotype: It is likely a read error: a sequence one base away is far more abundant. Here the CDR3 DNA reads TGTGCCAGCAGCGTGGGACTAGCGGGAGAGGGCAATGAGCAGTACTTC. Translating it yields CASSVGLAGEGNEQYF. The chain joins TRBV28 to TRBJ2-7, with TRBD2 matching 14 bases. Per germline, CDR1 MDHEN and CDR2 SYDVKM. The J segment lost 7 bases and the V segment lost 6 bases, leaving 11 bases of the junction unmatched. There are 16 residues in the CDR3.

This clonotype showed up many times. This chain connects TRBV6-2 or TRBV6-3 to TRBJ2-4; weak D call: TRBD2 (5 bases). The V end was cut by 6 bases, the J end by 2 bases, with 11 bases between. The germline V gene has CDR1 MNHEY and CDR2 SVGEGT. There are 14 residues in the CDR3. The CDR3 reads CASSRTLPKNIQYF. In DNA form, the CDR3 reads TGTGCCAGCAGCCGGACTCTGCCCAAAAACATTCAGTACTTC.

This clonotype was recorded many times. This sequence joins TRBV13 and TRBJ2-3; D is unresolved. Germline CDR1 and CDR2: PRHDT and FYEKMQ (reference sequence). The length of the CDR3 is 13 residues. The V and J ends lost 0 bases and 3 bases respectively, with 4 bases between them. CDR3 in DNA: TGTGCCAGCAGCTTAGGCTTAACAGATACGCAGTATTTT. Translated: CASSLGLTDTQYF.

The chain is built from TRBV18 and TRBJ1-1; D is undetermined. Trimming cost V 0 bases and J 1 base, with 9 bases left between them. CDR3 size: 15 residues. The germline CDR1 and CDR2 sequences are KGHSH and LQKENI. CDR3 DNA: TGTGCCAGCTCACCACCGTCCGGATCGAACACTGAAGCTTTCTTT. Residues: CASSPPSGSNTEAFF.

A word on this clonotype: A far bigger clonotype differs at one base, so this is likely a read error. The V and J genes are TRBV10-3 and TRBJ2-1, with D unresolved. Trimming took off 3 bases at V and 10 bases at J, with 10 bases between the two ends. Germline lookup yields CDR1 ENHRY and CDR2 SYGVKD. The CDR3 sequence is 12 residues long. The CDR3 loop reads CAISDTSYEQFF. CDR3 DNA sequence: TGTGCCATCAGTGACACCTCCTACGAGCAGTTCTTC.

A remark on this clonotype: A read error is possible here, since a much larger clone lies one base away. The chain carries TRBV28 and TRBJ1-1; D is unclear. V was clipped by 6 bases and J by 7 bases, with 18 bases between them. This CDR3 has 14 amino acids. Germline CDR1 reads MDHEN; CDR2 reads SYDVKM. This CDR3 reads CASSLTNRRSEAFF. The CDR3 DNA sequence: TGTGCCAGCAGCCTGACTAATAGGAGGAGTGAAGCTTTCTTT.

This clonotype was picked up a small number of times. The rearrangement links TRBV28 to TRBJ2-2; 7 nucleotides align to TRBD2. The CDR3 sequence is 16 residues long. Germline loops: CDR1 MDHEN, CDR2 SYDVKM. The trim removed 3 bases at V and 4 bases at J, leaving 8 bases unmatched. CDR3 amino acids: CASSLTPGGTTGELFF. As DNA, the CDR3 is TGTGCCAGCAGTTTGACTCCGGGGGGAACCACCGGGGAGCTGTTTTTT. The whole variable domain, filled in from reference TRBV28 and TRBJ2-2, reads DVKVTQSSRYLVKRTGEKVFLECVQDMDHENMFWYRQDPGLGLRLIYFSYDVKMKEKGDIPEGYSVSREKKERFSLILESASTNQTSMYLCASSLTPGGTTGELFFGEGSRLTVL.

As to this clonotype: It is likely a read error: a sequence one base away is far more abundant. The chain employs TRBV7-2 and TRBJ2-5; no clear D gene. Trimming took 6 bases from V and 7 from J, leaving 9 bases between them. CDR3 length: 11 residues. Germline V gives CDR1 SGHTA, CDR2 FQGNSA. CDR3 amino acids: CASSRDGTQYF. CDR3 DNA sequence: TGTGCCAGCAGTCGAGACGGGACCCAGTACTTC.

The chain recombines TRBV9 with TRBJ2-5; D perhaps matches TRBD2 (5 bases). From germline, CDR1 is SGDLS and CDR2 YYNGEE. The CDR3 has 14 residues. V was trimmed by 0 bases and J by 4 bases, leaving 10 bases between them. The CDR3 coding sequence is TGTGCCAGCAGCGTAGGTCGGGATGGAGAGACCCAGTACTTC. Protein sequence: CASSVGRDGETQYF.

This clonotype was recorded many times. The chain has TRBV7-6 and TRBJ2-1; perhaps TRBD2 as D (5 bases). V lost 0 bases, J lost 6 bases, and 9 bases lay in between. The V gene's germline CDR1 is SGHVS and CDR2 FNYEAQ. This CDR3 has 14 amino acids. CDR3 loop: CASSLAPGSNEQFF. Here the CDR3 DNA reads TGTGCCAGCAGCTTAGCGCCGGGGTCCAATGAGCAGTTCTTC.

The sample holds many counts of this clonotype. The rearrangement links TRBV6-5 to TRBJ2-2; no clear D gene. The germline V and J ends were trimmed by 5 bases and 6 bases, with 10 bases remaining between them. This CDR3 region has 13 residues. Germline lookup yields CDR1 MNHEY and CDR2 SVGAGI. This chain's CDR3 is CASSLDRAGELFF. The DNA of the CDR3 is TGTGCCAGCAGTCTAGACCGGGCCGGGGAGCTGTTTTTT.

Many counts were recorded for this clonotype. The chain employs TRBV3-1 and TRBJ2-6, with TRBD1 matching 10 bases. J gave up 2 bases and V 4 bases, and 5 bases lay outside the gene matches. Germline loops: CDR1 LGHDT, CDR2 YNNKEL (reference sequence). The CDR3 is 17 amino acids. CDR3 loop: CASSPGTGVTGANVLTF. CDR3 nucleotides: TGTGCCAGCAGCCCCGGGACAGGGGTAACTGGGGCCAACGTCCTGACTTTC. The whole variable domain, filled in from reference TRBV3-1 and TRBJ2-6, reads DTAVSQTPKYLVTQMGNDKSIKCEQNLGHDTMYWYKQDSKKFLKIMFSYNNKELIINETVPNRFSPKSPDKAHLNLHINSLELGDSAVYFCASSPGTGVTGANVLTFGAGSRLTVL.

This chain joins TRBV27 and TRBJ1-5; 7 bases align to TRBD1. Germline assignment: CDR1 MNHEY and CDR2 SMNVEV (reference sequence). CDR3 size: 13 residues. The J segment lost 8 bases and the V segment lost 4 bases, leaving 5 bases of the junction unmatched. CDR3: CASSSTGLEPQHF. The CDR3 nucleotides read TGTGCCAGCAGTTCGACAGGGCTGGAGCCCCAGCATTTT.

This clonotype was detected ten times or more. The chain links TRBV29-1 to TRBJ2-6; possibly TRBD2 for D (5 bases). The germline V gene has CDR1 SQVTM and CDR2 ANQGSEA. The CDR3 is made up of 15 amino acids. Trimming took off 6 bases at V and 0 bases at J, with 12 bases between the two ends. The CDR3 region is CSVGEPNSGANVLTF. The CDR3 bases are TGCAGCGTCGGGGAGCCTAACTCTGGGGCCAACGTCCTGACTTTC.